These 5 T cell receptor beta chains share one sample of origin, sequenced in a study of OX40 agonist ivuxolimab in advanced cancers. TCRdb keeps only in-frame clones here, not all; method: immunoSEQ multiplex PCR. The sample contains approximately 30,000 clones, roughly 84% of which appear only once. Here the sequenced sample was CD4+ or CD8+ T cells sorted from blood, taken in a trial of the OX40 agonist ivuxolimab. These receptors all stem from an adult with an advanced solid tumor such as melanoma, head and neck, liver or kidney cancer.

The V gene is TRBV30, the J gene TRBJ2-5; no definite D call. Germline-derived CDR1 and CDR2 are GTSNPN and SVGIG (reference sequence). The CDR3 totals 12 residues. The V gene lost 2 bases and the J gene lost 3 bases, with 7 bases spanning the gap. CDR3 DNA: TGTGCCTGGAGTTACGAGGAAGAGACCCAGTACTTC. Translation gives CAWSYEEETQYF.

A few counts support this clone. The chain has TRBV19 and TRBJ2-7; D remains ambiguous. This CDR3 has 13 amino acids. Looked up from germline, CDR1 is LNHDA and CDR2 is SQIVND (reference sequence). Trimming removed 1 base at V and 6 bases at J, with 10 bases between. CDR3: CASSIAVGSEQYF. Here the CDR3 DNA reads TGTGCCAGTAGTATAGCGGTGGGATCCGAGCAGTACTTC.

In its sample, this clone was seen once. The V gene is TRBV4-1, the J gene TRBJ1-5; D is uncertain. The V gene's germline CDR1 is MGHRA and CDR2 YSYEKL. V was pared by 1 base and J by 0 bases, with 10 bases between. The CDR3 spans 16 residues. This chain's CDR3 is CASSQGGSFSNQPQHF. In DNA form, the CDR3 reads TGCGCCAGCAGCCAAGGAGGGAGTTTTAGCAATCAGCCCCAGCATTTT.

This rearrangement joins TRBV6-5 to TRBJ2-7, with 10 bases aligning to TRBD2. The CDR3 runs 15 residues. CDR1 is MNHEY, CDR2 SVGAGI, per germline. With 5 bases clipped from V and 3 bases from J, the junction kept 7 bases outside the gene matches. This CDR3 is CASSNLAGAGYEQYF. The CDR3 coding sequence is TGTGCCAGCAGTAATCTAGCGGGAGCGGGCTACGAGCAGTACTTC.

The genes are TRBV27 and TRBJ2-5; D may be TRBD1 or TRBD2 (5 bases each). V shed 6 bases and J shed 5 bases, with 19 bases lying between them. There are 15 residues in the CDR3. Germline lookup yields CDR1 MNHEY and CDR2 SMNVEV (reference sequence). CDR3 in amino acids: CASSRPGRPLETQYF. CDR3 in DNA: TGTGCCAGCAGCCGTCCGGGACGTCCTCTGGAGACCCAGTACTTC.